This T cell receptor (beta chain) was observed in a study of HIV-infected children after antiretroviral therapy interruption. Specified treatment: PENTA 11 planned treatment interruption arm or continuous ART arm. Details on this clonotype: What it binds is not known.

RNA-based 3' RACE libraries used unique molecular identifiers. A single record per CDR3 protein comes from TCRdb applying MiXCR to the 3' RACE reads. The data hold about 86,000 distinct CDR3 sequences, with about 7.2% observed a single time. Whole-study findings and limits: Naive CD4+ Gini coefficient rose by interruption end, suggesting clonal expansion.

The CDR3 has 16 amino acids. Germline assignment: CDR1 MNHNY and CDR2 SVGAGI (reference sequence). V was shortened by 6 bases and J by 1 base, with 15 bases between the two germline ends. The chain combines TRBV6-6 with TRBJ1-4; a weak D match, TRBD1 (6 bases). This material consisted of CD45RA+ CD4+ T cells from PBMCs, pooled from several time points, taken from a donor given antiretroviral therapy, either interrupted or continuous. Subset described: naive CD4+ CD45RA+ CD45RO- T cells. The sequence came from a pool of human donors with HIV. The CDR3 reads CASSHRAGVTNEKLFF. DNA for the CDR3: TGTGCCAGCAGCCACAGGGCGGGAGTAACTAATGAAAAACTGTTTTTT.